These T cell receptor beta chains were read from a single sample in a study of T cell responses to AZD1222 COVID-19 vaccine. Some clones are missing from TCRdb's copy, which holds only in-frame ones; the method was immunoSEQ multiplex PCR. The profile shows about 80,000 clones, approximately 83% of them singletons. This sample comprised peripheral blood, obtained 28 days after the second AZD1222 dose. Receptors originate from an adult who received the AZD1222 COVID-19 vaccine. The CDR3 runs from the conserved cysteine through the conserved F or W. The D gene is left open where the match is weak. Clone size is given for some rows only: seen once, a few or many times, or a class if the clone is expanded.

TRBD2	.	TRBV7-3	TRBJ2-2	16	CASSARAGVATGELFF	TGTGCCAGCAGTGCACGAGCGGGAGTGGCCACCGGGGAGCTGTTTTTT
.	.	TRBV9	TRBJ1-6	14	CASSDRVVNSPLHF	TGTGCCAGCAGCGACCGGGTCGTAAATTCACCCCTCCACTTT
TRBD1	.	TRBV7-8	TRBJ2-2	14	CASSSGTGSGELFF	TGTGCCAGCAGCTCGGGGACAGGGTCCGGGGAGCTGTTTTTT
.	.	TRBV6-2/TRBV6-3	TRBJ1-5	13	CASSYGGGQPQHF	TGTGCCAGCAGTTACGGGGGGGGTCAGCCCCAGCATTTT
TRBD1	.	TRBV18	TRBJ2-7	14	CASSPTGFGDEQYF	TGTGCCAGCTCACCGACAGGGTTCGGCGACGAGCAGTACTTC
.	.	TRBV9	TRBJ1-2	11	CASMDNYGYTF	TGTGCCAGCATGGATAACTATGGCTACACCTTC
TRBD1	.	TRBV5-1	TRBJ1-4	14	CASSSGTGNEKLFF	TGCGCCAGCAGTTCCGGGACAGGGAATGAAAAACTGTTTTTT
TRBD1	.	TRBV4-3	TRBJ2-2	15	CASSIDRGGNGELFF	TGCGCCAGCAGCATTGACAGGGGTGGAAACGGGGAGCTGTTTTTT
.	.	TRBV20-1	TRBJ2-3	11	CSALGGDTQYF	TGCAGTGCTCTGGGGGGAGATACGCAGTATTTT
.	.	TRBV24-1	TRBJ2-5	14	CATSDLNGEETQYF	TGTGCCACCAGTGATTTGAATGGGGAAGAGACCCAGTACTTC
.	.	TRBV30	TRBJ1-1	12	CAWGTRNTEAFF	TGTGCCTGGGGGACAAGGAACACTGAAGCTTTCTTT
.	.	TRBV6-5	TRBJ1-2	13	CASGTGLNYGYTF	TGTGCCAGCGGAACAGGGCTTAACTATGGCTACACCTTC
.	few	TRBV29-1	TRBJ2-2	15	CSVEDISGNTGELFF	TGCAGCGTTGAAGATATTAGCGGGAACACCGGGGAGCTGTTTTTT
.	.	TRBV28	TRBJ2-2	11	CASSFFGELFF	TGTGCCAGCAGTTTTTTTGGGGAGCTGTTTTTT
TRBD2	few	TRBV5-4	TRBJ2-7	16	CASSLGEAGVGYEQYF	TGTGCCAGCAGCTTGGGGGAAGCGGGAGTGGGTTACGAGCAGTACTTC
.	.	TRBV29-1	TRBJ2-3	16	CSVEMTGVLGTDTQYF	TGCAGCGTTGAAATGACGGGGGTCTTAGGCACAGATACGCAGTATTTT
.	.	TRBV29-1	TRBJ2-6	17	CSVEEGVRMDGANVLTF	TGCAGCGTTGAAGAAGGGGTCAGGATGGATGGGGCCAACGTCCTGACTTTC
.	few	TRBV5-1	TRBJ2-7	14	CASSLEQESYEQYF	TGCGCCAGCAGCTTGGAACAGGAATCCTACGAGCAGTACTTC
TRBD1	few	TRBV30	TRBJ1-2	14	CAWRGTGTGHGYTF	TGTGCCTGGAGGGGAACCGGGACAGGGCATGGCTACACCTTC
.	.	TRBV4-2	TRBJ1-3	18	CASSQGEGDRVSGNTIYF	TGTGCCAGCAGCCAAGGCGAGGGAGACAGAGTCTCTGGAAACACCATATATTTT
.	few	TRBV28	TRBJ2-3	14	CASSSASPTDTQYF	TGTGCCAGCAGTAGCGCTAGTCCCACAGATACGCAGTATTTT
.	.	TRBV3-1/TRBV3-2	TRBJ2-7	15	CASSPGTWSSYEQYF	TGTGCCAGCAGCCCGGGGACTTGGAGCTCCTACGAGCAGTACTTC
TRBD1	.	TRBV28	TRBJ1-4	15	CASSLDRGLQEKLFF	TGTGCCAGCAGTCTGGACAGGGGGCTTCAGGAAAAACTGTTTTTT
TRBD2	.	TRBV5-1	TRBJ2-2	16	CASSPAPGGAAGELFF	TGCGCCAGCAGCCCGGCCCCGGGGGGGGCCGCCGGGGAGCTGTTTTTT
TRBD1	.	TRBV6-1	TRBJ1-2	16	CASSEAQPTGGYGYTF	TGTGCCAGCAGTGAAGCGCAGCCGACAGGGGGTTATGGCTACACCTTC
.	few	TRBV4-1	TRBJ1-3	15	CASSQAGLYGNTIYF	TGCGCCAGCAGCCAAGCCGGACTATACGGAAACACCATATATTTT
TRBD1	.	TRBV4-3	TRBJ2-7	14	CASSVRTGGYEQYF	TGCGCCAGCAGCGTACGGACAGGGGGCTACGAGCAGTACTTC
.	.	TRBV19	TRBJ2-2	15	CASTPRGASTGELFF	TGTGCCAGTACCCCTAGGGGGGCCTCGACCGGGGAGCTGTTTTTT
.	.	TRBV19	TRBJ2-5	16	CASSIRGREPQETQYF	TGTGCCAGTAGTATAAGGGGCAGGGAACCTCAAGAGACCCAGTACTTC
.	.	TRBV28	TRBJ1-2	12	CASSLGVDGYTF	TGTGCCAGCAGTTTAGGGGTTGATGGCTACACCTTC
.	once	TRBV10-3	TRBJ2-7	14	CAISDEGGGNEQYF	TGTGCCATCAGTGACGAGGGGGGAGGGAACGAGCAGTACTTC
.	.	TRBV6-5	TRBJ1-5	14	CASSRGGGNQPQHF	TGTGCCAGCAGCCGAGGGGGAGGCAATCAGCCCCAGCATTTT
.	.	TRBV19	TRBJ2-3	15	CASTPKGTSTDTQYF	TGTGCCAGCACCCCAAAGGGGACCAGCACAGATACGCAGTATTTT
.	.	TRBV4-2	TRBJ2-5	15	CASSQKTGWGETQYF	TGTGCCAGCAGCCAAAAGACAGGCTGGGGAGAGACCCAGTACTTC
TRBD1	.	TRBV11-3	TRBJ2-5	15	CASSFTGTGGETQYF	TGTGCCAGCAGCTTCACCGGGACAGGGGGAGAGACCCAGTACTTC